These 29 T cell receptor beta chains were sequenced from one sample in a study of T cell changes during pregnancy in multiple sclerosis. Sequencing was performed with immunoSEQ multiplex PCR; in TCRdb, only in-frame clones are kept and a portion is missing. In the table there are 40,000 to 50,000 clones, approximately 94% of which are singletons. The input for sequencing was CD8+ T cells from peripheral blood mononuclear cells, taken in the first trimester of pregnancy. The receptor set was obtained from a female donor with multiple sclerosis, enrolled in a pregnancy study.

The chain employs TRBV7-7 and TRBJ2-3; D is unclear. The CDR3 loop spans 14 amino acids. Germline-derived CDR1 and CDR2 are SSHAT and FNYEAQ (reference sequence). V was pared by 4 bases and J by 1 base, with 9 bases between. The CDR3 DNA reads TGTGCCAGCAGCTCCATAGAGGGCACAGATACGCAGTATTTT. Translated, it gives CASSSIEGTDTQYF.

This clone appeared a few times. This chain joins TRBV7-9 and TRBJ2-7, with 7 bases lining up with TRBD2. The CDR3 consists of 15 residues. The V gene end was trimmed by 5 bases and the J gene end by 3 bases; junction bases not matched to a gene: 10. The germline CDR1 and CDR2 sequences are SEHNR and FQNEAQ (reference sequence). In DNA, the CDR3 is TGTGCCAGCAGCCAGGGAGGGGTACAGTACTACGAGCAGTACTTC. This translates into CASSQGGVQYYEQYF.

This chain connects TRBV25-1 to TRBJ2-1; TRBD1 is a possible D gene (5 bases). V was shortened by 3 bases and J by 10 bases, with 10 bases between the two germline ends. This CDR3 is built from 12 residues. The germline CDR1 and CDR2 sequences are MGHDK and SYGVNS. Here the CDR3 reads CASSDGRQEQFF. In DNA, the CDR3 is TGTGCCAGCAGTGATGGACGACAGGAGCAGTTCTTC.

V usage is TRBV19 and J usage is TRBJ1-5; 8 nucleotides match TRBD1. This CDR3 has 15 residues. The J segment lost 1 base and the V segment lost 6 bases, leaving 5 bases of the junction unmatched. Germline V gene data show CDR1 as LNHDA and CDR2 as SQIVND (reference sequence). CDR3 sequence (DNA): TGTGCCAGTAGGACCCAGGGGGCGAGCAATCAGCCCCAGCATTTT. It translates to CASRTQGASNQPQHF. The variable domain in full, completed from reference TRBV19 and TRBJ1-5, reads DGGITQSPKYLFRKEGQNVTLSCEQNLNHDAMYWYRQDPGQGLRLIYYSQIVNDFQKGDIAEGYSVSREKKESFPLTVTSAQKNPTAFYLCASRTQGASNQPQHFGDGTRLSIL.

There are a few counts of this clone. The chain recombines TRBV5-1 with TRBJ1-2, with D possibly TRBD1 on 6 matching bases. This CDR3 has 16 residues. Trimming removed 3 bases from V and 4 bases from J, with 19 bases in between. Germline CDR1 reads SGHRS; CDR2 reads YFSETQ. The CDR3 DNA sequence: TGCGCCAGCAGCTGGGACCCAGGGATGGGGGCCTATGGCTACACCTTC. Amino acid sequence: CASSWDPGMGAYGYTF.

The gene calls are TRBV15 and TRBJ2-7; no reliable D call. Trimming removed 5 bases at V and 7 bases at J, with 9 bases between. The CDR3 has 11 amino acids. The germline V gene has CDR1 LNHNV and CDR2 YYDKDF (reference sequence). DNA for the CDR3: TGTGCCACCAGCGGTCCTAGGGAGCAGTACTTC. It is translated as CATSGPREQYF.

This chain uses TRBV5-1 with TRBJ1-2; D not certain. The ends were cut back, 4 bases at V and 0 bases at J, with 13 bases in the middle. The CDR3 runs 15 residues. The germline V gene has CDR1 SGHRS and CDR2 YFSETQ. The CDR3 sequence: CASSEWGGTNYGYTF. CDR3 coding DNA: TGCGCCAGCAGCGAGTGGGGAGGAACTAACTATGGCTACACCTTC.

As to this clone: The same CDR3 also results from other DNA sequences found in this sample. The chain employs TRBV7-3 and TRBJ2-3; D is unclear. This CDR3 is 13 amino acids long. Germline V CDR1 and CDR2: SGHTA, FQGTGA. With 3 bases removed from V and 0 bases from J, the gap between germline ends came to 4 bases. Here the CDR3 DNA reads TGTGCCAGCAGCTTCCTAAGCACAGATACGCAGTATTTT. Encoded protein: CASSFLSTDTQYF.

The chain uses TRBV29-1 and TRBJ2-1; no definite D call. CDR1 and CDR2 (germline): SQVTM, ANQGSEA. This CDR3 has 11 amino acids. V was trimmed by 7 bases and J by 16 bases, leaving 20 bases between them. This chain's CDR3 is CSAPRGGTFFF. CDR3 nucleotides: TGCAGCGCCCCCCGAGGTGGAACCTTTTTCTTC.

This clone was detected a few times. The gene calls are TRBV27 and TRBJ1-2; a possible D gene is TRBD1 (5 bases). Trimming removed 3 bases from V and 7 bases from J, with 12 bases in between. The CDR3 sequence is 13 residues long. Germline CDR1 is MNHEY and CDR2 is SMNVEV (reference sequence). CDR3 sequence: CASSFARASGYTF. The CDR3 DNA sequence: TGTGCCAGCAGTTTTGCCAGGGCCTCTGGCTACACCTTC.

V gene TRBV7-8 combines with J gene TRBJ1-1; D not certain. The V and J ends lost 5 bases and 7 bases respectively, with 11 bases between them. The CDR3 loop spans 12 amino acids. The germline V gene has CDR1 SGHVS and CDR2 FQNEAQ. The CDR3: CASSRGSGEAFF. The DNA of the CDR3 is TGTGCCAGCAGCCGAGGATCGGGTGAAGCTTTCTTT.

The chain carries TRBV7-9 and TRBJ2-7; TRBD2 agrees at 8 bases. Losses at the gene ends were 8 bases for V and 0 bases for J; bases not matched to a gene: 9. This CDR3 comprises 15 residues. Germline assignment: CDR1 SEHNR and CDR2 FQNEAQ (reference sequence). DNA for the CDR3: TGTGCCAGCGGGCACACACGGGGGGGCTCCTACGAGCAGTACTTC. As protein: CASGHTRGGSYEQYF.

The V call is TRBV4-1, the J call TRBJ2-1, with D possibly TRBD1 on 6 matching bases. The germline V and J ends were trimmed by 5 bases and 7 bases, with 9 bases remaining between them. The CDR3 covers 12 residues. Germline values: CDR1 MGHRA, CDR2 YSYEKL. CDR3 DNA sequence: TGCGCCAGCAGCGCACAGGGTAATGAGCAGTTCTTC. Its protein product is CASSAQGNEQFF.

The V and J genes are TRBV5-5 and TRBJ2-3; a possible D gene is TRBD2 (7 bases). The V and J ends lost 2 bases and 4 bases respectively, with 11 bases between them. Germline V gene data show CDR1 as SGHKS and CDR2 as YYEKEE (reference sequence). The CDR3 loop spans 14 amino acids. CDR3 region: CASSLLGGPDTQYF. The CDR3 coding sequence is TGTGCCAGCAGCTTACTCGGGGGGCCAGATACGCAGTATTTT.

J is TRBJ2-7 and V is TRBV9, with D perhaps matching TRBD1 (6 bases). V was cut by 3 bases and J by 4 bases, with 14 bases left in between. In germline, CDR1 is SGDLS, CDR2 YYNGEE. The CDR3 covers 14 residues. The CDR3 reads CASSADSPGYEQYF. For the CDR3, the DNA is TGTGCCAGCAGCGCGGACAGCCCGGGTTACGAGCAGTACTTC.

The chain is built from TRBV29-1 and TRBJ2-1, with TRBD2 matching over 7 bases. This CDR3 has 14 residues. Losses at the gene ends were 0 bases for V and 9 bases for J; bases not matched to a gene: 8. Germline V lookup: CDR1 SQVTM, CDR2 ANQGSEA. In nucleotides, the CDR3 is TGCAGCGTTGAAGATTTGGGGACTACTGGTGAGCAGTTCTTC. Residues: CSVEDLGTTGEQFF.

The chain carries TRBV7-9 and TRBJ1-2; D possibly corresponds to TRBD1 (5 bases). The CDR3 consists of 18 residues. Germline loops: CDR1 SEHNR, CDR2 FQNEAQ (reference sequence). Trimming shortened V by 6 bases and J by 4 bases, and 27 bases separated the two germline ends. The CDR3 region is CASSKGASGKSRGYGYTF. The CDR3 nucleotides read TGTGCCAGCAGTAAAGGGGCTTCAGGGAAATCGAGAGGCTATGGCTACACCTTC.

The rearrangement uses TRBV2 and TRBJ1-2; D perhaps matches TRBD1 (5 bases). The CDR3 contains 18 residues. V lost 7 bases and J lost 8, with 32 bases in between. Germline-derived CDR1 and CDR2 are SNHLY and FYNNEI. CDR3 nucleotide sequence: TGTGCCAGCACCCGTATGAGCACAGGTATCGTCGGGTATAGCGGCTACACCTTC. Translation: CASTRMSTGIVGYSGYTF.

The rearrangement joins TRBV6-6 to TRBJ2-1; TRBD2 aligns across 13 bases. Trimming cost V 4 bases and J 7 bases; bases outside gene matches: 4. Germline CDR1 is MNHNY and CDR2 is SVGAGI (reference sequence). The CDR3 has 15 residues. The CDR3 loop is CASSLGLAGWNEQFF. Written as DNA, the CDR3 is TGTGCCAGCAGTTTGGGACTAGCGGGGTGGAATGAGCAGTTCTTC.

The CDR3, as DNA: TGCGCCAGCAGCTTGGCCGGGAACAGGGGGCACGAGCAGTACTTC. Residues: CASSLAGNRGHEQYF. V gene TRBV5-1 combines with J gene TRBJ2-7; TRBD1 matches 9 bases. The CDR3 loop spans 15 amino acids. The V gene's germline CDR1 is SGHRS and CDR2 YFSETQ. Trimming took 0 bases from V and 5 from J; bases not matched to a gene: 6.

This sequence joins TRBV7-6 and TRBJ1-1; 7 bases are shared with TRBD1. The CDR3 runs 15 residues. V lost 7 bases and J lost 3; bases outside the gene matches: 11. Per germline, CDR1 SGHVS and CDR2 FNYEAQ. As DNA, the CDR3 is TGTGCCAGCACCCCCCCGAGACAGGGCTACACTGAAGCTTTCTTT. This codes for CASTPPRQGYTEAFF.

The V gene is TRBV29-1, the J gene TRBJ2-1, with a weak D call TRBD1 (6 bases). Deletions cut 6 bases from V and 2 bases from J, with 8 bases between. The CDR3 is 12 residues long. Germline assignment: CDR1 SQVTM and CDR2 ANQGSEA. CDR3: CSVRQAYNEQFF. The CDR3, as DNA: TGCAGCGTCCGACAGGCCTACAATGAGCAGTTCTTC.

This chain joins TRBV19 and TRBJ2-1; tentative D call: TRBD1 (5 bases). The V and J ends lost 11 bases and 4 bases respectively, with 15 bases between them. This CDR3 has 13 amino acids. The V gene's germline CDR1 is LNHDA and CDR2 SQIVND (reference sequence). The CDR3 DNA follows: TGTGCCGGCTCGATGGGGCTTTACAATGAGCAGTTCTTC. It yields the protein CAGSMGLYNEQFF.

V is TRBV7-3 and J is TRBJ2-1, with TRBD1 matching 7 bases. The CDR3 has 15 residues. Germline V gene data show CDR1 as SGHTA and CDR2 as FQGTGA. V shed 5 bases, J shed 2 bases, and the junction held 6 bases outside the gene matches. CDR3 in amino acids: CASSPGTAAYNEQFF. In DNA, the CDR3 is TGTGCCAGCAGCCCCGGGACAGCTGCCTACAATGAGCAGTTCTTC.

CDR3 DNA sequence: TGCGCCAGCAGCGGCGGGACAGGGGGTTACAATGAGCAGTTCTTC. Translated, it gives CASSGGTGGYNEQFF. The chain joins TRBV5-1 to TRBJ2-1, with 11 nucleotides matching TRBD1. Germline trimming cut 4 bases from V and 4 bases from J; bases unmatched to any gene: 4. The length of the CDR3 is 15 residues. The germline gives CDR1 SGHRS, CDR2 YFSETQ.

This CDR3 reads CASSWGQGASYEQYF. The CDR3 coding sequence is TGTGCCAGCAGTTGGGGACAGGGGGCCTCCTACGAGCAGTACTTC. This sequence joins TRBV27 and TRBJ2-7; TRBD1 matches at 12 bases. The CDR3 consists of 15 residues. V was clipped by 4 bases and J by 0 bases; unmatched bases: 1. Per germline, CDR1 MNHEY and CDR2 SMNVEV (reference sequence).

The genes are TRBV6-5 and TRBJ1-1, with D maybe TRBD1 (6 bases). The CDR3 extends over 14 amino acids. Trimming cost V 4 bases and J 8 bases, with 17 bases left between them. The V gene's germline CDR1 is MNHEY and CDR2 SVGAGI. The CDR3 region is CASSSHTRGWEAFF. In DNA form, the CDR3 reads TGTGCCAGCAGTTCTCACACCAGGGGATGGGAAGCTTTCTTT.

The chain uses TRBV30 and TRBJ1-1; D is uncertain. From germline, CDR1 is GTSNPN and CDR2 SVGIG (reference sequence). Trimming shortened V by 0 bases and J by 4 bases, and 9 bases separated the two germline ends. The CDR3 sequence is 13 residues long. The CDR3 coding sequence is TGTGCCTGGAGTGTCGAGAGTACCACTGAAGCTTTCTTT. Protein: CAWSVESTTEAFF.

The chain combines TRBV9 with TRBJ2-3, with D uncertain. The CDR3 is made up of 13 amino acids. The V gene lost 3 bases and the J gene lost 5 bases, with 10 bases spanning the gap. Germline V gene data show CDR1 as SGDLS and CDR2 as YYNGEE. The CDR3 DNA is TGTGCCAGCAGCGCGCCTTTAGAAGATACGCAGTATTTT. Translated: CASSAPLEDTQYF.